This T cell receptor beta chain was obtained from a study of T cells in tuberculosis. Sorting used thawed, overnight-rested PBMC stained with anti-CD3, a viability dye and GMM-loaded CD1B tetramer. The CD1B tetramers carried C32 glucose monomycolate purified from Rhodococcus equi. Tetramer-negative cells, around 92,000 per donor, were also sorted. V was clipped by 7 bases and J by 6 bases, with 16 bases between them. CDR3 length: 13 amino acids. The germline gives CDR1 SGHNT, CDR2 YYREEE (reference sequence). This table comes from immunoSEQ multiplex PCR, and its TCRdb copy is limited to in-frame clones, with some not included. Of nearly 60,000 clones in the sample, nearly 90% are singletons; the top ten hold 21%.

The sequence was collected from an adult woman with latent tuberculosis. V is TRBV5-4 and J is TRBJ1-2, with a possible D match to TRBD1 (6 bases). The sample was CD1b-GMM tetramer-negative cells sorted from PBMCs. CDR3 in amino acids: CASADTGWNGYTF. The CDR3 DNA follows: TGTGCCAGCGCGGATACAGGGTGGAATGGCTACACCTTC.